These 21 T cell receptor beta chains were sequenced from one sample in a study of OX40 agonist ivuxolimab in advanced cancers. TCRdb's copy holds only in-frame clones and misses some; the assay was immunoSEQ multiplex PCR. The sample includes over 30,000 clones, roughly 87% seen only once; the top ten take about 35%. The sample in question was CD4+ or CD8+ T cells sorted from blood, obtained in a trial of the OX40 agonist ivuxolimab. The receptors derive from an adult with an advanced solid tumor such as melanoma, head and neck, liver or kidney cancer.

This rearrangement joins TRBV6-1 to TRBJ2-7, with D possibly being TRBD1 (5 bases). Germline V lookup: CDR1 MNHNS, CDR2 SASEGT. The CDR3 is 11 residues long. V lost 7 bases and J lost 6, with 10 bases in between. This CDR3 is CASTDRAEQYF. The CDR3 bases are TGTGCCAGCACAGACAGAGCCGAGCAGTACTTC.

The gene calls are TRBV7-9 and TRBJ2-3; D is ambiguous. V lost 4 bases and J lost 9, with 14 bases in between. CDR1 and CDR2 from the germline V gene are SEHNR and FQNEAQ (reference sequence). The CDR3 has 13 residues. The CDR3: CASSSALAETQYF. The CDR3, as DNA: TGTGCCAGCAGCTCGGCCCTCGCTGAAACGCAGTATTTT.

V is TRBV19 and J is TRBJ1-5; no clear D gene. V lost 1 base to trimming and J lost 3 bases, with 13 bases between them. There are 16 residues in the CDR3. Germline V gene sequence: CDR1 LNHDA, CDR2 SQIVND (reference sequence). The CDR3 sequence is CASSIATRQTNQPQHF. Here the CDR3 DNA reads TGTGCCAGTAGTATAGCAACTAGGCAGACCAATCAGCCCCAGCATTTT.

This chain links TRBV19 with TRBJ2-1, with 8 bases that match TRBD2. The germline V gene encodes CDR1 LNHDA and CDR2 SQIVND (reference sequence). J gave up 6 bases and V 3 bases, and 7 bases lay outside the gene matches. The length of the CDR3 is 15 residues. The CDR3 here is CASSIGTRGINEQFF. CDR3 DNA: TGTGCCAGTAGTATTGGGACTAGGGGCATCAATGAGCAGTTCTTC.

The chain uses TRBV27 and TRBJ2-7, with 7 bases lining up with TRBD1. CDR3 size: 14 residues. V shed 0 bases, J shed 2 bases, and the junction held 1 base outside the gene matches. Germline V lookup: CDR1 MNHEY, CDR2 SMNVEV (reference sequence). The CDR3 bases are TGTGCCAGCAGTTTATCGACAGGGACCTACGAGCAGTACTTC. As protein: CASSLSTGTYEQYF.

The V gene is TRBV2, the J gene TRBJ2-5; 13 bases fit TRBD2. The J call is doubtful: the DNA matches TRBJ2-7 better. Germline V lookup: CDR1 SNHLY, CDR2 FYNNEI. This CDR3 has 18 amino acids. CDR3 coding DNA: TGTGCCAGCAGACCTAGGACTAGCGGGGGCGAGAAACCCTACGAGCAGTACTTC. The encoded protein is CASRPRTSGGEKPYEQYF.

The V gene is TRBV4-1, the J gene TRBJ2-1, with TRBD2 matching over 7 bases. CDR3 length: 14 amino acids. Unmatched junction bases numbered 2, after V lost 2 bases and J lost 4 bases. Per the germline V gene, CDR1 is MGHRA and CDR2 is YSYEKL. CDR3 residues: CASSQLADYNEQFF. The DNA of the CDR3 is TGCGCCAGCAGCCAACTAGCGGATTACAATGAGCAGTTCTTC.

The chain carries TRBV5-4 and TRBJ2-1; D is possibly TRBD1 (6 bases). The CDR3 runs to 15 residues. The V and J ends lost 4 bases and 8 bases respectively, with 19 bases between them. Per the germline V gene, CDR1 is SGHNT and CDR2 is YYREEE (reference sequence). CDR3: CASSPATGIGDEQFF. CDR3 nucleotide sequence: TGTGCCAGCAGCCCGGCAACAGGGATCGGTGATGAGCAGTTCTTC.

This clone has only one observation. The chain couples TRBV7-8 to TRBJ2-5; D gene uncertain. V gave up 2 bases and J gave up 4 bases, with 8 bases separating them. The CDR3 is 13 amino acids. Germline V gene data show CDR1 as SGHVS and CDR2 as FQNEAQ. CDR3 coding DNA: TGTGCCAGCAGCTTATCTGGGCGAGAGACCCAGTACTTC. Translating it yields CASSLSGRETQYF.

This sequence joins TRBV19 and TRBJ1-5, with TRBD1 matching over 7 bases. In germline, CDR1 is LNHDA, CDR2 SQIVND (reference sequence). The junction had 10 bases not matched to a gene; V was cut back by 10 bases and J by 4 bases. The CDR3 is 14 amino acids. CDR3 sequence (DNA): TGTGCCACGCAACCGGGGACAGTTAATCAGCCCCAGCATTTT. It encodes CATQPGTVNQPQHF.

The genes are TRBV11-2 and TRBJ2-1; D gene unclear. Germline-derived CDR1 and CDR2 are SGHAT and FQNNGV. V lost 1 base and J 15 bases, leaving 16 bases between the germline ends. The CDR3 has 13 amino acids. The CDR3 nucleotides are TGTGCCAGCAGCTTAGCCCTAGACTTATTAATGTTCTTC. Translation: CASSLALDLLMFF.

This clone was seen a handful of times. The chain combines TRBV7-8 with TRBJ2-1; 9 nucleotides match TRBD1. Germline lookup yields CDR1 SGHVS and CDR2 FQNEAQ. The ends lost 4 bases at V and 9 bases at J; junction bases unmatched: 13. There are 16 residues in the CDR3. CDR3 in amino acids: CASSSTAGTGFGEQFF. The CDR3, as DNA: TGTGCCAGCAGCTCCACCGCCGGGACAGGGTTTGGTGAGCAGTTCTTC. The full variable domain, rest sourced from reference TRBV7-8 and TRBJ2-1, is GAGVSQSPRYKVAKRGQDVALRCDPISGHVSLFWYQQALGQGPEFLTYFQNEAQLDKSGLPSDRFFAERPEGSVSTLKIQRTQQEDSAVYLCASSSTAGTGFGEQFFGPGTRLTVL.

V usage is TRBV4-1 and J usage is TRBJ1-4; possible D gene TRBD1, 5 bases. The CDR3 is 15 amino acids. Trimming took off 4 bases at V and 4 bases at J, with 13 bases between the two ends. The V gene's germline CDR1 is MGHRA and CDR2 YSYEKL. The DNA of the CDR3 is TGCGCCAGCAGCCCTTCGACAGTTTATAATGAAAAACTGTTTTTT. Translation gives CASSPSTVYNEKLFF.

The rearrangement links TRBV5-4 to TRBJ1-1; TRBD1 might be the D (5 bases). There are 17 residues in the CDR3. Trimming stripped 1 base from V and 2 bases from J, with 18 bases between. Looked up from germline, CDR1 is SGHNT and CDR2 is YYREEE (reference sequence). The CDR3 loop is CASSLTGPESDNTEAFF. In DNA, the CDR3 is TGTGCCAGCAGCTTGACAGGCCCTGAGTCGGATAACACTGAAGCTTTCTTT.

J is TRBJ2-7 and V is TRBV13; D is perhaps TRBD2 (6 bases). The V end lost 1 base, the J end lost 0 bases, and 10 bases lay between the germline ends. The germline gives CDR1 PRHDT, CDR2 FYEKMQ (reference sequence). The CDR3 totals 15 residues. The CDR3 is CASSLEEGSSYEQYF. Written as DNA, the CDR3 is TGTGCCAGCAGCTTAGAGGAGGGTAGCTCCTACGAGCAGTACTTC.

The J gene is TRBJ2-3, the V gene TRBV30, with 8 bases fitting TRBD1. This CDR3 contains 14 residues. V gave up 6 bases and J gave up 2 bases; unmatched junction bases: 7. CDR1 and CDR2 (germline): GTSNPN, SVGIG (reference sequence). CDR3 loop: CACPQGAITDTQYF. The CDR3 coding sequence is TGTGCCTGTCCCCAGGGGGCGATCACAGATACGCAGTATTTT.

The chain has TRBV9 and TRBJ2-7; the match to TRBD2 covers 8 bases. The ends lost 7 bases at V and 6 bases at J; junction bases unmatched: 15. The germline V gene encodes CDR1 SGDLS and CDR2 YYNGEE. CDR3 length: 15 amino acids. DNA of the CDR3: TGTGCCAGCGCCGCCCACGGGGGGGCCAGCCCCGAGCAGTACTTC. This codes for CASAAHGGASPEQYF. Supplemented by reference TRBV9 and TRBJ2-7, the full variable domain reads DSGVTQTPKHLITATGQRVTLRCSPRSGDLSVYWYQQSLDQGLQFLIQYYNGEERAKGNILERFSAQQFPDLHSELNLSSLELGDSALYFCASAAHGGASPEQYFGPGTRLTVT.

V is TRBV6-6 and J is TRBJ2-7; 10 bases align to TRBD1. The CDR3 runs 14 residues. Germline V gene sequence: CDR1 MNHNY, CDR2 SVGAGI (reference sequence). V was clipped by 4 bases and J by 7 bases; unmatched bases: 7. This CDR3 reads CASSFGTGVREQYF. The CDR3 DNA sequence: TGTGCCAGCAGTTTCGGGACAGGGGTACGAGAGCAGTACTTC.

J is TRBJ1-6 and V is TRBV2; 7 bases align to TRBD1. This CDR3 spans 15 amino acids. The germline CDR1 and CDR2 sequences are SNHLY and FYNNEI. The trim removed 3 bases at V and 8 bases at J, leaving 7 bases unmatched. CDR3 in DNA: TGTGCCAGCAGTGACCCGCGACAGGGTTATTCACCCCTCCACTTT. Protein: CASSDPRQGYSPLHF.

V usage is TRBV4-1 and J usage is TRBJ2-7, with D hard to call. The V end lost 4 bases, the J end lost 3 bases, and 16 bases lay between the germline ends. Germline V gene data show CDR1 as MGHRA and CDR2 as YSYEKL. CDR3 length: 15 residues. The DNA for the CDR3 is TGCGCCAGCAGCCCTAACGTTGGCGAAAGCTACGAGCAGTACTTC. As protein: CASSPNVGESYEQYF.

V and J are TRBV7-9 and TRBJ2-1; maybe TRBD2 (7 bases). Germline lookup yields CDR1 SEHNR and CDR2 FQNEAQ (reference sequence). This CDR3 has 14 amino acids. Trimming left V 6 bases short and J 4 bases short, with 13 bases between. The CDR3 is CASREGGVYNEQFF. CDR3 bases: TGTGCCAGCAGGGAAGGGGGGGTATACAATGAGCAGTTCTTC.